This T cell receptor beta chain was identified during a study of metastatic and nonmetastatic thyroid tumors. Whole-study findings and limits: Reportedly, malignant thyroid tumors had significantly higher TCR beta diversity than benign nodules, in blood and tumor.

The ends were cut back, 10 bases at V and 0 bases at J, with 9 bases in the middle. This CDR3 contains 13 residues. Germline V gene lookup returns CDR1 MNHEY and CDR2 SVGAGI. Remarks on this clone: Its antigen remains unidentified.

Not a single patient had been given any form of treatment at any point before undergoing thyroid surgery. TCRdb reanalyzed the PCR reads with MiXCR. Found here are 25,000 to 35,000 clones, roughly 17% of them singletons; the top ten hold around 4%. The sequence derives from a female donor with papillary thyroid cancer or a benign thyroid nodule (not recorded which). Some clones in this sample may be carry-over from other donors' samples. Material: blood. The V gene is TRBV6-5, the J gene TRBJ1-4; no clear D. CDR3 residues: CATHSTTNEKLFF. In nucleotides, the CDR3 is TGTGCCACCCACTCTACAACTAATGAAAAACTGTTTTTT.